Below, 20 T cell receptor beta chains from the same sample are listed, as sequenced in a study of PD-1 blockade in classical Hodgkin lymphoma. TCRdb's copy holds only in-frame clones and misses some; the assay was immunoSEQ multiplex PCR. The table includes under 40,000 clones, around 90% detected once. Documented time point: newly diagnosed, previously untreated cHL patient sample. Magnetic negative selection served to purify CD4+ T cells out of PBMCs that had been thawed. Source material: CD4+ T cells from blood. These receptors all come from a human donor with classical Hodgkin lymphoma.

The chain employs TRBV11-2 and TRBJ1-2; 10 nucleotides match TRBD1. With V trimmed by 5 bases and J by 3 bases, 3 bases remained unmatched. Germline V CDR1 and CDR2: SGHAT, FQNNGV. The length of the CDR3 is 14 residues. CDR3 bases: TGTGCCAGCAGCCGGGACAGGGGTGACTATGGCTACACCTTC. Translation gives CASSRDRGDYGYTF.

The count of this clone is one. The chain couples TRBV6-5 to TRBJ1-1, with D possibly being TRBD1 (5 bases). Trimming removed 4 bases from V and 5 bases from J, with 11 bases in between. The CDR3 totals 13 residues. The germline CDR1 and CDR2 sequences are MNHEY and SVGAGI. This CDR3 reads CASSLGLRTEAFF. In DNA form, the CDR3 reads TGTGCCAGCAGTTTGGGACTTAGGACTGAAGCTTTCTTT.

The V gene is TRBV9, the J gene TRBJ2-5; 7 bases agree with TRBD2. Looked up from germline, CDR1 is SGDLS and CDR2 is YYNGEE. The CDR3 runs 15 residues. V gave up 4 bases and J gave up 5 bases; unmatched junction bases: 11. CDR3 bases: TGTGCCAGCAGCTTTGGGACTACCCCTCGGGAGACCCAGTACTTC. Encoded protein: CASSFGTTPRETQYF.

This clone has just a few counts. The rearrangement joins TRBV16 to TRBJ1-5; D gene unclear. The CDR3 spans 14 residues. V was clipped by 0 bases and J by 2 bases, with 5 bases between them. CDR1 and CDR2 from the germline V gene are KGHSY and FQNENV. CDR3 loop: CASSQSGRNQPQHF. In DNA form, the CDR3 reads TGTGCCAGCAGCCAATCAGGTCGCAATCAGCCCCAGCATTTT.

J is TRBJ2-2 and V is TRBV29-1, with a possible D match to TRBD2 (6 bases). This CDR3 comprises 12 residues. Germline CDR1 reads SQVTM; CDR2 reads ANQGSEA. V was pared by 7 bases and J by 5 bases, with 11 bases between. CDR3 DNA: TGCAGCGGGGGGGAGCCTACCGGGGAGCTGTTTTTT. This translates into CSGGEPTGELFF.

Only a few counts were recorded for this clone. This chain connects TRBV18 to TRBJ1-5, with 9 bases identical to TRBD1. Per the germline V gene, CDR1 is KGHSH and CDR2 is LQKENI. CDR3 size: 15 residues. The J segment lost 3 bases and the V segment lost 3 bases, leaving 3 bases of the junction unmatched. The CDR3 DNA follows: TGTGCCAGCTCACCGGGACAGGGAAACAATCAGCCCCAGCATTTT. It is translated as CASSPGQGNNQPQHF. The full variable domain, rest sourced from reference TRBV18 and TRBJ1-5, is NAGVMQNPRHLVRRRGQEARLRCSPMKGHSHVYWYRQLPEEGLKFMVYLQKENIIDESGMPKERFSAEFPKEGPSILRIQQVVRGDSAAYFCASSPGQGNNQPQHFGDGTRLSIL.

The count of this clone is one. The CDR3 is CASSFGQGRTF. CDR3 bases: TGCGCCAGCAGCTTCGGACAGGGGAGGACCTTC. The V and J genes are TRBV5-1 and TRBJ1-2; 9 bases are a match to TRBD1. This CDR3 has 11 residues. Germline V gene sequence: CDR1 SGHRS, CDR2 YFSETQ. The junction had 4 bases not matched to a gene; V was cut back by 2 bases and J by 14 bases.

V and J are TRBV5-4 and TRBJ2-5; D is unclear. The germline V gene encodes CDR1 SGHNT and CDR2 YYREEE (reference sequence). V was shortened by 3 bases and J by 5 bases, with 8 bases between the two germline ends. CDR3 length equals 12 residues. The CDR3 DNA is TGTGCCAGCAGCTCCCGACGGGAGACCCAGTACTTC. It yields the protein CASSSRRETQYF. The variable domain in full, completed from reference TRBV5-4 and TRBJ2-5, reads ETGVTQSPTHLIKTRGQQVTLRCSSQSGHNTVSWYQQALGQGPQFIFQYYREEENGRGNFPPRFSGLQFPNYSSELNVNALELDDSALYLCASSSRRETQYFGPGTRLLVL.

V gene TRBV18 combines with J gene TRBJ1-4; D is undetermined. The CDR3 consists of 13 residues. The V gene lost 5 bases and the J gene lost 7 bases, with 11 bases spanning the gap. Germline values: CDR1 KGHSH, CDR2 LQKENI. This chain's CDR3 is CASSNARGEKLFF. The CDR3 DNA reads TGTGCCAGCTCAAACGCGCGGGGTGAAAAACTGTTTTTT.

The rearrangement joins TRBV27 to TRBJ2-1; TRBD1 is a possible D gene (6 bases). Germline V gene lookup returns CDR1 MNHEY and CDR2 SMNVEV (reference sequence). CDR3 size: 12 residues. Trimming took off 7 bases at V and 8 bases at J, with 12 bases between the two ends. The CDR3 protein is CASISRGYEQFF. DNA of the CDR3: TGTGCCAGCATTTCCAGGGGCTATGAGCAGTTCTTC.

This clone was seen a handful of times. V and J are TRBV2 and TRBJ1-5; D gene unclear. V was clipped by 3 bases and J by 7 bases, with 10 bases between them. The CDR3 has 13 amino acids. The germline CDR1 and CDR2 sequences are SNHLY and FYNNEI. This CDR3 reads CASSEGLRQPQHF. The CDR3 coding sequence is TGTGCCAGCAGTGAGGGGTTAAGGCAGCCCCAGCATTTT.

CDR3 in DNA: TGTGCCAGTAGGGAGCGGAGCACAGATACGCAGTATTTT. This translates into CASRERSTDTQYF. The chain recombines TRBV19 with TRBJ2-3; TRBD2 is a possible D gene (5 bases). The V gene's germline CDR1 is LNHDA and CDR2 SQIVND (reference sequence). With 6 bases removed from V and 0 bases from J, the gap between germline ends came to 7 bases. This CDR3 has 13 residues. The whole variable domain, remainder taken from reference TRBV19 and TRBJ2-3, is DGGITQSPKYLFRKEGQNVTLSCEQNLNHDAMYWYRQDPGQGLRLIYYSQIVNDFQKGDIAEGYSVSREKKESFPLTVTSAQKNPTAFYLCASRERSTDTQYFGPGTRLTVL.

The chain employs TRBV28 and TRBJ2-3; 7 bases line up with TRBD1. The CDR3 contains 14 residues. Germline V gene lookup returns CDR1 MDHEN and CDR2 SYDVKM. V shed 5 bases, J shed 6 bases, and the junction held 8 bases outside the gene matches. The CDR3, as DNA: TGTGCCAGCAGTGGAACAGGGGTAAGGGATACGCAGTATTTT. Amino acids: CASSGTGVRDTQYF.

The chain recombines TRBV7-9 with TRBJ1-1; D is uncertain. CDR1 SEHNR and CDR2 FQNEAQ come from the germline V gene (reference sequence). Trimming pared 6 bases from V and 5 bases from J, leaving 7 bases between. CDR3 length equals 11 residues. DNA for the CDR3: TGTGCCAGCAGTGAAAGGACTGAAGCTTTCTTT. It yields the protein CASSERTEAFF.

J is TRBJ1-2 and V is TRBV5-1, with 8 bases that match TRBD1. V trimming: 0 bases; J trimming: 4 bases; junction bases outside the gene matches: 5. This CDR3 spans 15 amino acids. CDR1 is SGHRS, CDR2 YFSETQ, per germline. CDR3 bases: TGCGCCAGCAGCTTGGTTCGCAGGGGGCTCTATGGCTACACCTTC. Translating gives CASSLVRRGLYGYTF.

This chain links TRBV18 with TRBJ2-1; the D is unclear. Germline V lookup: CDR1 KGHSH, CDR2 LQKENI. This CDR3 is 13 amino acids long. Between the trimmed V and J ends, which lost 4 bases and 3 bases, there was a span of 7 bases. The CDR3 sequence: CASSLDFYNEQFF. The CDR3 DNA sequence: TGTGCCAGCTCACTAGACTTCTACAATGAGCAGTTCTTC.

The chain employs TRBV18 and TRBJ1-1, with D unclear. CDR1 and CDR2 from the germline V gene are KGHSH and LQKENI. Trimming cost V 2 bases and J 1 base, with 8 bases left between them. CDR3 length: 14 amino acids. DNA for the CDR3: TGTGCCAGCTCACCAGTGGACGGGAACACTGAAGCTTTCTTT. It yields the protein CASSPVDGNTEAFF.

V is TRBV6-1 and J is TRBJ2-5, with TRBD1 as a possible D gene (5 bases). Trimming stripped 1 base from V and 5 bases from J, with 14 bases between. The CDR3 has 15 residues. The germline V gene has CDR1 MNHNS and CDR2 SASEGT. The CDR3 DNA is TGTGCCAGCAGTGAAGAGGGTAGGGGTGGTGAGACCCAGTACTTC. It is translated as CASSEEGRGGETQYF.

V gene TRBV28 combines with J gene TRBJ2-2, with D perhaps TRBD1 or TRBD2 (6 bases each). V dropped 2 bases and J dropped 3 bases, with 16 bases sitting between them. CDR1 is MDHEN, CDR2 SYDVKM, per germline. The CDR3 runs to 17 residues. The CDR3 DNA reads TGTGCCAGCAGTTTAGGTGGAGGGGCAGGGGACACCGGGGAGCTGTTTTTT. This encodes CASSLGGGAGDTGELFF.

The gene calls are TRBV28 and TRBJ1-2, with D perhaps matching TRBD1 (6 bases). The CDR3 is made up of 18 amino acids. Trimming stripped 2 bases from V and 5 bases from J, with 24 bases between. Per germline, CDR1 MDHEN and CDR2 SYDVKM. This CDR3 is CASSLLGTAGDDLYGYTF. The CDR3 DNA reads as TGTGCCAGCAGTTTACTAGGAACTGCAGGGGATGACCTTTATGGCTACACCTTC.